This TCR beta chain was retrieved from a study of identical twins. Template switching added a universal primer binding site, and final cDNA carried unique molecular identifiers. TCRdb re-called the 5' RACE reads with MiXCR, one entry per CDR3 protein. Of roughly 1.6 million distinct CDR3 sequences listed, under 35% are singletons. Donors uniformly comprised healthy Caucasians. A few counts support this clonotype. The antigen remains unidentified. Study outcomes and limitations: Models underpredicted monozygotic twin sharing of out-of-frame TCR alpha.

V was trimmed by 7 bases and J by 3 bases, leaving 13 bases between them. Germline CDR1 SNHLY, CDR2 FYNNEI. This CDR3 is 13 amino acids long. The TCR was taken from a newborn girl in good health. The gene calls are TRBV2 and TRBJ2-7; no clear D. Specimen: cord blood. The CDR3 loop is CASTISAFYEQYF. In DNA, the CDR3 is TGTGCCAGCACTATTTCTGCGTTCTACGAGCAGTACTTC.